Listed here are 4 T cell receptor beta chains from one sample, sequenced in a study of shared clonotypes between healthy human individuals. Some clones are missing from TCRdb's copy, which holds only in-frame ones; the method was immunoSEQ multiplex PCR. The table has 500,000 to 550,000 clones, more than 95% seen once. Sample: naive CD4+ T cells sorted from blood. Subset of the sample: CD45RA+ positively selected. The receptors were sampled from a woman in her 30s in good health.

This chain joins TRBV5-1 and TRBJ1-3; 7 bases line up with TRBD1. Per germline, CDR1 SGHRS and CDR2 YFSETQ. The CDR3 has 16 amino acids. V shed 4 bases and J 3 bases; nucleotides not matched to a gene: 10. In DNA, the CDR3 is TGCGCCAGCAGCCTAGCGACAGGGATCAGTGGAAACACCATATATTTT. Translating it yields CASSLATGISGNTIYF.

CDR3: CASSKRQGNNQPQHF. The CDR3 coding sequence is TGTGCCAGCAGCAAACGACAGGGTAACAATCAGCCCCAGCATTTT. The chain is built from TRBV7-2 and TRBJ1-5; 7 bases map to TRBD1. V shed 5 bases, J shed 3 bases, and the junction held 7 bases outside the gene matches. Germline V gene sequence: CDR1 SGHTA, CDR2 FQGNSA. This CDR3 contains 15 residues.

The chain combines TRBV7-9 with TRBJ2-2; 8 bases match TRBD1. Germline CDR1 is SEHNR and CDR2 is FQNEAQ (reference sequence). This CDR3 region has 16 residues. J lost 4 bases, V lost 2 bases, and 6 bases had no gene match. The CDR3 protein is CASSLQGARVTGELFF. CDR3 nucleotides: TGTGCCAGCAGCTTACAGGGGGCGCGTGTCACCGGGGAGCTGTTTTTT. Supplemented by reference TRBV7-9 and TRBJ2-2, the full variable domain reads DTGVSQNPRHKITKRGQNVTFRCDPISEHNRLYWYRQTLGQGPEFLTYFQNEAQLEKSRLLSDRFSAERPKGSFSTLEIQRTEQGDSAMYLCASSLQGARVTGELFFGEGSRLTVL.

V gene TRBV14 combines with J gene TRBJ2-5; TRBD2 matches at 11 bases. Germline loops: CDR1 SGHDN, CDR2 FVKESK. The length of the CDR3 is 16 residues. The V and J ends lost 4 bases and 5 bases, in that order; junction bases with no gene match: 9. CDR3 protein: CASSRTSGSLGETQYF. The CDR3 region has the DNA TGTGCCAGCAGCCGCACTAGCGGGAGCTTGGGTGAGACCCAGTACTTC.